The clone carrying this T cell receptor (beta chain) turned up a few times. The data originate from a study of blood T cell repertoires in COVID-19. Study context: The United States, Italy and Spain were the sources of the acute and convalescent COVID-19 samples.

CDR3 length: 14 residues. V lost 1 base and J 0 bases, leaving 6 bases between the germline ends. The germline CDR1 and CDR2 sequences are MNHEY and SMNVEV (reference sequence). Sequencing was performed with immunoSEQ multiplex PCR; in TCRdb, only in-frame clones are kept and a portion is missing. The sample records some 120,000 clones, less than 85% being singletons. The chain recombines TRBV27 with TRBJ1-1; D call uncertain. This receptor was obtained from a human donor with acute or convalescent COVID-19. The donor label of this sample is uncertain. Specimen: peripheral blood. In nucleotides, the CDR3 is TGTGCCAGCAGTTTATACGGGGTGAACACTGAAGCTTTCTTT. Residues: CASSLYGVNTEAFF.